These 23 T cell receptor beta chains were sequenced from one sample in a study of T-cell reconstitution after alpha-beta-depleted transplantation in children. Preparing the TCRbeta library involved the use of unique molecular identifiers. MiXCR, applied by TCRdb to the PCR reads, yields one record per CDR3 protein. The data contain around 340,000 distinct CDR3 sequences, about an eighth of them singletons. Sequenced here: PBMCs, sampled from the stem cell graft. The receptors here all came from a human donor who donated a stem cell graft to a child with Fanconi anemia.

The chain couples TRBV28 to TRBJ1-5; D is perhaps TRBD1 (5 bases). This CDR3 comprises 15 residues. V lost 7 bases and J 7 bases, leaving 20 bases between the germline ends. Germline CDR1 is MDHEN and CDR2 is SYDVKM. CDR3 protein: CASTREGAFWQPQHF. In DNA, the CDR3 is TGTGCCAGCACCCGGGAAGGGGCCTTTTGGCAGCCCCAGCATTTT.

As concerns this clonotype: A much larger clone sits a single nucleotide away, making a read error possible. The J gene is TRBJ1-1, the V gene TRBV7-2; D is perhaps TRBD1 (6 bases). Germline values: CDR1 SGHTA, CDR2 FQGNSA. This CDR3 region has 14 residues. CDR3 sequence reads: CDSSLTRGKTEAFF. The CDR3 DNA is TGTGACAGCAGCTTAACGAGGGGGAAGACTGAAGCTTTCTTT.

This clonotype was seen a handful of times. The CDR3 loop is CSAAGTGGGNTEAFF. In DNA form, the CDR3 reads TGCAGCGCTGCCGGGACAGGGGGGGGAAACACTGAAGCTTTCTTT. The chain employs TRBV29-1 and TRBJ1-1, with 11 bases fitting TRBD1. V shed 7 bases and J 2 bases; nucleotides not matched to a gene: 9. This CDR3 has 15 residues. CDR1 SQVTM and CDR2 ANQGSEA come from the germline V gene.

V is TRBV2 and J is TRBJ2-2; 11 bases match TRBD2. This CDR3 region has 14 residues. The V gene end was trimmed by 7 bases and the J gene end by 8 bases; junction bases not matched to a gene: 6. Germline V gene data show CDR1 as SNHLY and CDR2 as FYNNEI. CDR3 sequence: CASNRLAGKGELFF. The DNA of the CDR3 is TGTGCCAGCAACAGACTAGCGGGAAAGGGGGAGCTGTTTTTT. Based on the CDR3 plus reference TRBV2 and TRBJ2-2, the full variable domain is EPEVTQTPSHQVTQMGQEVILRCVPISNHLYFYWYRQILGQKVEFLVSFYNNEISEKSEIFDDQFSVERPDGSNFTLKIRSTKLEDSAMYFCASNRLAGKGELFFGEGSRLTVL.

This clonotype was seen only a few times. The CDR3 nucleotides read TGCAGTGCTCATCACGGGACTAGCGGGGGAGAGACCCAGTACTTC. Translation gives CSAHHGTSGGETQYF. J is TRBJ2-5 and V is TRBV20-1; 14 nucleotides line up with TRBD2. The germline CDR1 and CDR2 sequences are DFQATT and SNEGSKA (reference sequence). The CDR3 covers 15 residues. Trimming took 5 bases from V and 4 from J; bases not matched to a gene: 6.

This clonotype has a handful of counts. The V call is TRBV16, the J call TRBJ1-1; 8 bases align to TRBD1. Germline V gene lookup returns CDR1 KGHSY and CDR2 FQNENV. Unmatched junction bases numbered 3, after V lost 2 bases and J lost 4 bases. The CDR3 is made up of 14 amino acids. The CDR3, as DNA: TGTGCCAGCAGCCAAATTGGACAGGGCACTGAAGCTTTCTTT. It translates to CASSQIGQGTEAFF.

This clonotype was detected only a few times. The chain employs TRBV10-3 and TRBJ2-3, with TRBD2 matching over 11 bases. Germline CDR1 and CDR2: ENHRY and SYGVKD. The CDR3 has 13 amino acids. Trimming removed 10 bases from V and 6 bases from J; junction bases left unmatched: 6. The CDR3 coding sequence is TGTGCCACCTTAGCGGGGGGGCTGGATACGCAGTATTTT. This sequence encodes CATLAGGLDTQYF.

This clonotype was detected ten times or more. J is TRBJ1-1 and V is TRBV7-2; D is ambiguous. V shed 4 bases and J shed 1 base, with 7 bases lying between them. The germline gives CDR1 SGHTA, CDR2 FQGNSA. The CDR3 consists of 13 residues. The chain's CDR3 is CASSSQRNTEAFF. In DNA, the CDR3 is TGTGCCAGCAGCTCCCAGAGGAACACTGAAGCTTTCTTT. Supplemented by reference TRBV7-2 and TRBJ1-1, the full variable domain reads GAGVSQSPSNKVTEKGKDVELRCDPISGHTALYWYRQSLGQGLEFLIYFQGNSAPDKSGLPSDRFSAERTGGSVSTLTIQRTQQEDSAVYLCASSSQRNTEAFFGQGTRLTVV.

Comments on this clonotype: The junction does not match germline at one end; this may be a read error. The CDR3 is CASTYGRARNQPQHF. The CDR3 DNA reads as TGTGCCAGCACTTACGGCAGGGCAAGGAATCAGCCCCAGCATTTT. The V and J genes are TRBV6-5 and TRBJ1-5; a weak D match, TRBD1 (5 bases). This CDR3 spans 15 amino acids. CDR1 is MNHEY and CDR2 is SVGAGI in the germline V gene.

This clonotype appeared a few times. V and J are TRBV27 and TRBJ2-3; no definite D call. Germline loops: CDR1 MNHEY, CDR2 SMNVEV (reference sequence). V was trimmed by 3 bases and J by 0 bases, leaving 10 bases between them. This CDR3 is 15 amino acids long. CDR3 region: CASSFIPPSTDTQYF. CDR3 DNA sequence: TGTGCCAGCAGTTTTATTCCACCTAGCACAGATACGCAGTATTTT.

The table lists this clonotype with many counts. The rearrangement links TRBV11-1 to TRBJ1-1; no clear D. Germline V gene lookup returns CDR1 SGHAT and CDR2 FQDESV (reference sequence). The CDR3 contains 13 residues. Trimming pared 2 bases from V and 3 bases from J, leaving 7 bases between. The chain's CDR3 is CASSLSVDTEAFF. The CDR3, as DNA: TGTGCCAGCAGCTTAAGTGTGGACACTGAAGCTTTCTTT.

This clonotype was detected a few times. The chain employs TRBV7-6 and TRBJ1-2; possible D gene TRBD1, 5 bases. This CDR3 contains 13 residues. CDR1 is SGHVS, CDR2 FNYEAQ, per germline. The ends were cut back, 4 bases at V and 4 bases at J, with 10 bases in the middle. The CDR3 sequence: CASSSDGGYGYTF. Here the CDR3 DNA reads TGTGCCAGCAGCTCGGACGGGGGCTATGGCTACACCTTC.

This clonotype showed up just a few times. The genes are TRBV7-9 and TRBJ1-6, with a weak D call TRBD1 (6 bases). Per germline, CDR1 SEHNR and CDR2 FQNEAQ (reference sequence). The CDR3 has 14 residues. The V end lost 10 bases, the J end lost 5 bases, and 15 bases lay between the germline ends. The CDR3 sequence: CATEGGLDNSPLHF. The DNA of the CDR3 is TGTGCCACCGAGGGGGGGCTCGATAATTCACCCCTCCACTTT.

CDR3: CASSHSQVNTEAFF. The CDR3 DNA reads as TGCGCCAGCAGCCACAGCCAAGTGAACACTGAAGCTTTCTTT. The chain links TRBV4-3 to TRBJ1-1; no definite D call. The CDR3 spans 14 residues. V lost 3 bases, J lost 0 bases, and 8 bases lay in between. Germline lookup yields CDR1 LGHNA and CDR2 YSLEER.

This clonotype was recorded many times. The gene calls are TRBV7-3 and TRBJ2-1; D gene uncertain. With 2 bases removed from V and 8 bases from J, the gap between germline ends came to 10 bases. This CDR3 spans 13 amino acids. The germline CDR1 and CDR2 sequences are SGHTA and FQGTGA. The CDR3 reads CASSLGPEDEQFF. The CDR3 nucleotides read TGTGCCAGCAGCTTAGGCCCGGAAGATGAGCAGTTCTTC.

This clonotype was seen more than once but under ten times. The chain uses TRBV5-1 and TRBJ1-2; weak D call: TRBD1 (5 bases). Trimming removed 4 bases at V and 8 bases at J, with 21 bases between. CDR1 is SGHRS, CDR2 YFSETQ, per germline. The CDR3 is made up of 15 amino acids. The CDR3 DNA sequence: TGCGCCAGCAGCCCGTTTGGCAGGGACGAGAAAGGCTACACCTTC. Its protein product is CASSPFGRDEKGYTF.

The J gene is TRBJ1-5, the V gene TRBV28; D is unresolved. This CDR3 region has 13 residues. V lost 7 bases, J lost 1 base, and 8 bases lay in between. In germline, CDR1 is MDHEN, CDR2 SYDVKM. The CDR3 DNA is TGTGCCAGCAAAGAAGTGAGCAATCAGCCCCAGCATTTT. This gives the protein CASKEVSNQPQHF.

This clonotype was seen a few times. The gene calls are TRBV11-3 and TRBJ2-1, with D maybe TRBD2 (5 bases). CDR1 is SGHNT and CDR2 is YENEEA in the germline V gene. The CDR3 has 13 amino acids. V was shortened by 5 bases and J by 4 bases, with 9 bases between the two germline ends. CDR3 in DNA: TGTGCCAGCAGCGAAAGGAGGTACAATGAGCAGTTCTTC. This codes for CASSERRYNEQFF.

This clonotype has ten or more counts. The chain combines TRBV5-1 with TRBJ2-1; 11 bases line up with TRBD1. V lost 5 bases, J lost 10 bases, and 8 bases stayed unmatched. The CDR3 spans 14 residues. Germline values: CDR1 SGHRS, CDR2 YFSETQ. The CDR3: CASRTDRGQREQFF. The CDR3 DNA is TGCGCCAGCAGAACGGACAGGGGGCAGCGGGAGCAGTTCTTC.

The chain uses TRBV29-1 and TRBJ2-1; 12 bases agree with TRBD2. J was trimmed by 4 bases and V by 1 base; bases with no gene match: 5. The CDR3 length is 16 residues. The germline V gene encodes CDR1 SQVTM and CDR2 ANQGSEA. The CDR3 spells CSVEGTSGASYNEQFF. CDR3 bases: TGCAGCGTTGAAGGGACTAGCGGGGCAAGTTACAATGAGCAGTTCTTC.

The gene calls are TRBV7-2 and TRBJ2-7, with D possibly matching TRBD2 (5 bases). CDR1 SGHTA and CDR2 FQGNSA come from the germline V gene. The CDR3 totals 12 residues. V was cut by 4 bases and J by 6 bases, with 10 bases left in between. The CDR3 nucleotides are TGTGCCAGCAGCTCCACTAGAAGCGAGCAGTACTTC. It specifies CASSSTRSEQYF.

This clonotype was counted at least ten times. J is TRBJ2-3 and V is TRBV3-1; a weak D match, TRBD2 (6 bases). Trimming pared 2 bases from V and 2 bases from J, leaving 14 bases between. This CDR3 has 16 amino acids. From germline, CDR1 is LGHDT and CDR2 YNNKEL (reference sequence). The CDR3, as DNA: TGTGCCAGCAGCCAATTCCGGGACTTTTCCACAGATACGCAGTATTTT. Translation: CASSQFRDFSTDTQYF.

This clonotype has a count of ten or more. This chain joins TRBV28 and TRBJ2-7, with D possibly matching TRBD2 (6 bases). V shed 7 bases and J shed 7 bases, with 14 bases lying between them. Germline V gene data show CDR1 as MDHEN and CDR2 as SYDVKM. The CDR3 loop spans 12 amino acids. The CDR3 reads CASTTTSCEQYV. In DNA, the CDR3 is TGTGCCAGCACCACGACTAGTTGTGAGCAGTACGTC.